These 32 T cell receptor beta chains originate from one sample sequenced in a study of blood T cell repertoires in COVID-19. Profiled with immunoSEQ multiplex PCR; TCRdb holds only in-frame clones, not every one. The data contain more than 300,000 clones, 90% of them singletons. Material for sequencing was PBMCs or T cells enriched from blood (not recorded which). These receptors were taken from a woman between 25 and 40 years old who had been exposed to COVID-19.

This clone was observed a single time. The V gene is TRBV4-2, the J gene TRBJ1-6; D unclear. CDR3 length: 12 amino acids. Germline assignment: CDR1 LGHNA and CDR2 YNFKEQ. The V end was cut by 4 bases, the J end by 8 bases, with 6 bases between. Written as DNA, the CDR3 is TGTGCCAGCAGCCTAGCCGATTCACCCCTCCACTTT. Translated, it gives CASSLADSPLHF.

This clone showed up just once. The CDR3 reads CASSLRPATVGYGYTF. CDR3 sequence (DNA): TGTGCCAGCAGTTTAAGACCTGCGACAGTTGGCTATGGCTACACCTTC. The gene calls are TRBV27 and TRBJ1-2; D is perhaps TRBD1 (5 bases). Germline CDR1 and CDR2: MNHEY and SMNVEV (reference sequence). There are 16 residues in the CDR3. Between the trimmed V and J ends, which lost 2 bases and 4 bases, there was a span of 17 bases.

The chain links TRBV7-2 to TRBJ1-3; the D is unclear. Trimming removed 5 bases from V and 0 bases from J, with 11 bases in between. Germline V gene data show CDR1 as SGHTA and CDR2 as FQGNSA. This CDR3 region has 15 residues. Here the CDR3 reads CASSPTGVSGNTIYF. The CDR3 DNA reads TGTGCCAGCAGCCCGACCGGGGTCTCTGGAAACACCATATATTTT.

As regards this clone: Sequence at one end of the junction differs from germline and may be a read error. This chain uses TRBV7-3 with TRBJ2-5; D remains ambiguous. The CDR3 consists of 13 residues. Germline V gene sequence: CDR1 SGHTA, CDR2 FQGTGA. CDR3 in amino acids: CASSSTPQEIQYF. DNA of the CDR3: TGTGCCAGCAGCTCCACGCCTCAAGAGATCCAGTACTTC.

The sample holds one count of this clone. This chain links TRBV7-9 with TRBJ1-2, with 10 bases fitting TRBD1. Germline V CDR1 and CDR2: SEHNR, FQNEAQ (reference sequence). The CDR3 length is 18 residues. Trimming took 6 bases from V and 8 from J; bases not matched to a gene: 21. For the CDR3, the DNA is TGTGCCAGCAGTTCATTTCACTCAACGGGACAGGGGATTCGGGGCTACACCTTC. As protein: CASSSFHSTGQGIRGYTF.

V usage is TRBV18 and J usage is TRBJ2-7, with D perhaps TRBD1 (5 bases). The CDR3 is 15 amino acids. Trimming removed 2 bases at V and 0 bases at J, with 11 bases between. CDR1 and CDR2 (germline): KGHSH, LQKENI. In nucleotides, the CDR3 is TGTGCCAGCTCACCATCGGACATGTTCTCCTACGAGCAGTACTTC. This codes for CASSPSDMFSYEQYF.

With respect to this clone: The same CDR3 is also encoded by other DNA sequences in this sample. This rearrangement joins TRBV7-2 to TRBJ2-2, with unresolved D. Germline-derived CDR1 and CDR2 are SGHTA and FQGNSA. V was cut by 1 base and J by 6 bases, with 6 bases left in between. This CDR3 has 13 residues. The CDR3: CASSLVRAGELFF. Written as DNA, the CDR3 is TGTGCCAGCAGCTTAGTGCGCGCCGGGGAGCTGTTTTTT.

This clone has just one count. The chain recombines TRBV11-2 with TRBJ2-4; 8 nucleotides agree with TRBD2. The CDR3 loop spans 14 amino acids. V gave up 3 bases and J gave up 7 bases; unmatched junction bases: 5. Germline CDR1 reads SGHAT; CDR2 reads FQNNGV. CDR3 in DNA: TGTGCCAGCAGCTTTGTCGGGGGGGATAACATTCAGTACTTC. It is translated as CASSFVGGDNIQYF.

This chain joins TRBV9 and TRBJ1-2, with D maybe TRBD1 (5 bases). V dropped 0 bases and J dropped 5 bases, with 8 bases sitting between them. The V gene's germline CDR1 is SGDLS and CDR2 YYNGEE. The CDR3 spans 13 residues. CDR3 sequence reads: CASSVEPGYGYTF. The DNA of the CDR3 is TGTGCCAGCAGCGTAGAGCCAGGGTATGGCTACACCTTC.

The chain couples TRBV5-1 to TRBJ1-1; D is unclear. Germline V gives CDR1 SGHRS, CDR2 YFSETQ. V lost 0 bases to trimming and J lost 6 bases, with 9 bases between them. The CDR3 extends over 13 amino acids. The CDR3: CASSLGANAEAFF. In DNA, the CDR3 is TGCGCCAGCAGCTTGGGGGCCAACGCTGAAGCTTTCTTT.

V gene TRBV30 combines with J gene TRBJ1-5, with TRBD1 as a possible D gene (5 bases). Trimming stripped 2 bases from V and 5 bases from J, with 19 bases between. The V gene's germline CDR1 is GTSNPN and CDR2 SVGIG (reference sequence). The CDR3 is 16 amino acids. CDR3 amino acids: CAWSTPGLNWDQPQHF. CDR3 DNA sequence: TGTGCCTGGAGTACACCGGGACTTAATTGGGATCAGCCCCAGCATTTT. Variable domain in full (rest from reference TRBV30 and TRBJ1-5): SQTIHQWPATLVQPVGSPLSLECTVEGTSNPNLYWYRQAAGRGLQLLFYSVGIGQISSEVPQNLSASRPQDRQFILSSKKLLLSDSGFYLCAWSTPGLNWDQPQHFGDGTRLSIL.

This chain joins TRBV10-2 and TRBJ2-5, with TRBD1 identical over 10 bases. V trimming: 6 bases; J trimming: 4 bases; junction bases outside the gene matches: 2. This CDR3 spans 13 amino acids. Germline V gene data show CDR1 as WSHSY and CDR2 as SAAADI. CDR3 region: CASSRTGGETQYF. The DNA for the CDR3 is TGCGCCAGCAGCCGGACAGGGGGAGAGACCCAGTACTTC.

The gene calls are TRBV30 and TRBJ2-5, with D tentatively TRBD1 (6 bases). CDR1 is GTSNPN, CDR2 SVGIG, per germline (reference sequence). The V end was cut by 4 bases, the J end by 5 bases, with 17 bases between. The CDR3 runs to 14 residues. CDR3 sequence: CAWIPGARTETQYF. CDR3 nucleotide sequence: TGTGCCTGGATCCCAGGGGCTAGGACGGAGACCCAGTACTTC.

CDR3 sequence (DNA): TGTGCCAGCAGGCCGATGGGGGCCATGAGAGACGAGCAGTACTTC. Residues: CASRPMGAMRDEQYF. The chain combines TRBV14 with TRBJ2-7; possibly TRBD1 for D (6 bases). V was clipped by 6 bases and J by 5 bases, with 20 bases between them. The CDR3 runs 15 residues. CDR1 and CDR2 (germline): SGHDN, FVKESK. The variable domain in full, with the rest retrieved from reference TRBV14 and TRBJ2-7, is EAGVTQFPSHSVIEKGQTVTLRCDPISGHDNLYWYRRVMGKEIKFLLHFVKESKQDESGMPNNRFLAERTGGTYSTLKVQPAELEDSGVYFCASRPMGAMRDEQYFGPGTRLTVT.

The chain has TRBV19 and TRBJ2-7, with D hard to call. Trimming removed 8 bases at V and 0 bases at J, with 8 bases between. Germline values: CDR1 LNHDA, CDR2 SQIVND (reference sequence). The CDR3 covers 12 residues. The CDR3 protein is CASGQDSYEQYF. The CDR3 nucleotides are TGTGCCAGTGGGCAGGACTCCTACGAGCAGTACTTC. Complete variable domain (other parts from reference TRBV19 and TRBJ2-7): DGGITQSPKYLFRKEGQNVTLSCEQNLNHDAMYWYRQDPGQGLRLIYYSQIVNDFQKGDIAEGYSVSREKKESFPLTVTSAQKNPTAFYLCASGQDSYEQYFGPGTRLTVT.

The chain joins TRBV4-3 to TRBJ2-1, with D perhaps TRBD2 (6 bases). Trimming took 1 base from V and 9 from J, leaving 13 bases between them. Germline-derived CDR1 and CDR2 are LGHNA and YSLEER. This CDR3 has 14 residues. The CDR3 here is CASSQGVVAVEQFF. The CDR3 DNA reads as TGCGCCAGCAGCCAAGGAGTCGTAGCGGTTGAGCAGTTCTTC.

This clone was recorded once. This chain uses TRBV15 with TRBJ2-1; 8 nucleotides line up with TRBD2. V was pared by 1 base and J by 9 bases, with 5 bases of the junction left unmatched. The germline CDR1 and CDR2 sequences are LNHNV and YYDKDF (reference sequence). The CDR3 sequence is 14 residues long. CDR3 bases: TGTGCCACCAGCAGAGCCGGGGGGGCAGGTGAGCAGTTCTTC. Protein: CATSRAGGAGEQFF.

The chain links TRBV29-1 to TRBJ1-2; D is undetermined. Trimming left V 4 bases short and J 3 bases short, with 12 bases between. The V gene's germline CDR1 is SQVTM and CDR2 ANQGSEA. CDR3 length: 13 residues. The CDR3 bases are TGCAGCGTTGTGTCGACACTCCACTATGGCTACACCTTC. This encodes CSVVSTLHYGYTF.

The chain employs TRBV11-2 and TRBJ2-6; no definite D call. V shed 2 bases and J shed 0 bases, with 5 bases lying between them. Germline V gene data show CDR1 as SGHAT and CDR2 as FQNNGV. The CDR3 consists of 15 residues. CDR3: CASSLLPSGANVLTF. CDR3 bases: TGTGCCAGCAGCTTACTCCCCTCTGGGGCCAACGTCCTGACTTTC.

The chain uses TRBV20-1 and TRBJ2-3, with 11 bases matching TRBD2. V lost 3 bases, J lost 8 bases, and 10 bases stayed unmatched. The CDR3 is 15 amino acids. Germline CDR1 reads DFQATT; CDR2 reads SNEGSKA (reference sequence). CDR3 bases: TGCAGTGCTAGTCGGGGACTAGCGGAGGAGGGTACGCAGTATTTT. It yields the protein CSASRGLAEEGTQYF.

The CDR3 DNA sequence: TGTGCCAGCAGCCAAGATGTGGGCCTCTCGAGCTCCTACAATGAGCAGTTCTTC. This gives the protein CASSQDVGLSSSYNEQFF. This sequence joins TRBV4-2 and TRBJ2-1; D uncertain. This CDR3 has 18 amino acids. The V end lost 0 bases, the J end lost 0 bases, and 15 bases lay between the germline ends. Per germline, CDR1 LGHNA and CDR2 YNFKEQ.

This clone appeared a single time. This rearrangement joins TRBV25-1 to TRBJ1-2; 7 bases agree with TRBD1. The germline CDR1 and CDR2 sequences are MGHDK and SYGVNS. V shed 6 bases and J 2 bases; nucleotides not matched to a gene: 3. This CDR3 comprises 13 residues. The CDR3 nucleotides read TGTGCCAGCAGACCGACAGGGAACTATGGCTACACCTTC. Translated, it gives CASRPTGNYGYTF.

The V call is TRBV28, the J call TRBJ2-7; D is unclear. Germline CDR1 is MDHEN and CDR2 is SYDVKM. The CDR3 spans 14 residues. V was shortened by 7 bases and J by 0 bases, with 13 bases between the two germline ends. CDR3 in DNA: TGTGCCAGCACCGGAGATCAGAGCTCCTACGAGCAGTACTTC. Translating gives CASTGDQSSYEQYF.

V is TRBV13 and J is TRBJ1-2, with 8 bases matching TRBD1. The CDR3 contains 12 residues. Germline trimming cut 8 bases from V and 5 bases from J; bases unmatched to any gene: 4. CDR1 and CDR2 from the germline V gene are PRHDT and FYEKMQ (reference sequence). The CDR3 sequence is CASGQGAYGYTF. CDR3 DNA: TGTGCCAGCGGGCAGGGGGCTTATGGCTACACCTTC. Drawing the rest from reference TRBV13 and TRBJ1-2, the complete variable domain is AAGVIQSPRHLIKEKRETATLKCYPIPRHDTVYWYQQGPGQDPQFLISFYEKMQSDKGSIPDRFSAQQFSDYHSELNMSSLELGDSALYFCASGQGAYGYTFGSGTRLTVV.

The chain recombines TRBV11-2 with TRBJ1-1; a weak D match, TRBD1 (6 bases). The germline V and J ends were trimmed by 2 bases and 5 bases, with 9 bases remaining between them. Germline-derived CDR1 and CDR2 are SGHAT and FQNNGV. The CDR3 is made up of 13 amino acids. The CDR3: CASSLQGLTEAFF. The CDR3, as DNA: TGTGCCAGCAGCTTACAGGGGCTAACTGAAGCTTTCTTT. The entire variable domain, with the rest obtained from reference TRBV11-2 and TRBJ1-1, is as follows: EAGVAQSPRYKIIEKRQSVAFWCNPISGHATLYWYQQILGQGPKLLIQFQNNGVVDDSQLPKDRFSAERLKGVDSTLKIQPAKLEDSAVYLCASSLQGLTEAFFGQGTRLTVV.

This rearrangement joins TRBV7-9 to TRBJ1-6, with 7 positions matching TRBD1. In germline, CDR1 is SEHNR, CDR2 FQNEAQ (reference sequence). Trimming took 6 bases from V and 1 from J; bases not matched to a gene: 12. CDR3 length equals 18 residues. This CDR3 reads CASREAARGASYNSPLHF. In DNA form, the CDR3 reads TGTGCCAGCAGAGAAGCGGCCAGGGGGGCGTCCTATAATTCACCCCTCCACTTT.

Here the CDR3 DNA reads TGTGCCAGCAGCCGGCGGACAGGAGACTATGGCTACACCTTC. Amino acids: CASSRRTGDYGYTF. The chain carries TRBV7-2 and TRBJ1-2; TRBD1 aligns across 7 bases. After removal of 5 bases from V and 3 bases from J, the junction contained 6 bases not matched to a gene. The CDR3 runs to 14 residues. CDR1 and CDR2 (germline): SGHTA, FQGNSA.

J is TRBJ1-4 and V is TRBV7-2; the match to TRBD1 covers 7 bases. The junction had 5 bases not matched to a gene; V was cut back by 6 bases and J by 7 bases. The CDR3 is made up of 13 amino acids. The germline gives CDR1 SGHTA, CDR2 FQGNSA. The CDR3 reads CASRPGGTEKLFF. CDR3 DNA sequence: TGTGCCAGCAGGCCAGGGGGTACTGAAAAACTGTTTTTT.

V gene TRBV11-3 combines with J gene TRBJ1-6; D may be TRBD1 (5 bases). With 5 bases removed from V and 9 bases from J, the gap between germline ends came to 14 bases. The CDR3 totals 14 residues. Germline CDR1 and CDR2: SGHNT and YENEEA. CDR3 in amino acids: CASSRGGGSSPLHF. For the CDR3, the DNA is TGTGCCAGCAGCCGGGGCGGGGGAAGTTCACCCCTCCACTTT.

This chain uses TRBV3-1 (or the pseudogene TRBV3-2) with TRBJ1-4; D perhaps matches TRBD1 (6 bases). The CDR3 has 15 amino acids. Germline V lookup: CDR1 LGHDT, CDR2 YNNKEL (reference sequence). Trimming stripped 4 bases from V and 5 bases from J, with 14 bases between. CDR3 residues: CASSRSGTSNEKLFF. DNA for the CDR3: TGTGCCAGCAGCCGTTCCGGGACAAGCAATGAAAAACTGTTTTTT.

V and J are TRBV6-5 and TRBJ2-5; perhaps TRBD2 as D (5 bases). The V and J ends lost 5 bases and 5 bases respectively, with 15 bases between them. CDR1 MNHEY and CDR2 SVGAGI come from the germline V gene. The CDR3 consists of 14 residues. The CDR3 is CASSTHGERETQYF. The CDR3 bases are TGTGCCAGCAGTACCCACGGGGAACGGGAGACCCAGTACTTC.

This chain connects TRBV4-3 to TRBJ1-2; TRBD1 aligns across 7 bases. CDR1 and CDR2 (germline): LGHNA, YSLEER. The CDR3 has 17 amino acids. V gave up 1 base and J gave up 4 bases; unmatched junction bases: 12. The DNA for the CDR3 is TGCGCCAGCAGCCAAGGAGTTTGGGGGACAGAAGCCTATGGCTACACCTTC. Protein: CASSQGVWGTEAYGYTF.